The clone carrying this T cell receptor (beta chain) was picked up many times. The data stem from a study of blood T cell repertoires in COVID-19. Across the whole study: Both acute and convalescent COVID-19 samples were obtained from the United States, Italy and Spain. Sample material is recorded as cDNA or gDNA derived from T cells, B-cell-depleted T cells, or PBMCs.

The V end lost 7 bases, the J end lost 9 bases, and 10 bases lay between the germline ends. This CDR3 region has 12 residues. The germline V gene encodes CDR1 LNHDA and CDR2 SQIVND (reference sequence). In the authors' methods: Nucleated cell number was recorded as an estimate derived from reference gene primer amplification. The data were produced by immunoSEQ multiplex PCR, yet TCRdb's version contains in-frame clones alone and is incomplete. V, J and clone size are those of that table, while D and trimming were read from the DNA. The table shows approximately 130,000 clones, with around 79% occurring only once.

The receptor was derived from a man older than 75 with acute or convalescent COVID-19. The chain uses TRBV19 and TRBJ1-6, with D tentatively TRBD1 (6 bases). Sequencing was performed on peripheral blood. CDR3: CASKTGTSPLHF. DNA for the CDR3: TGTGCCAGTAAAACAGGGACTTCACCCCTCCACTTT.